This T cell receptor (beta chain) was identified during a study of T cell changes during pregnancy in multiple sclerosis. The repertoire was sequenced with immunoSEQ multiplex PCR; TCRdb's copy has only in-frame clones and lacks some. The table lists 70,000 or so clones, 85% to 95% of them singletons, with roughly 0.3% in the top ten. Germline V CDR1 and CDR2: SGHKS, YYEKEE (reference sequence). Trimming took 0 bases from V and 11 from J; bases not matched to a gene: 8. The CDR3 consists of 15 residues. Sequences were derived from CD4+ T cells from peripheral blood mononuclear cells, sampled after pregnancy. The genes are TRBV5-5 and TRBJ1-6; 7 positions match TRBD1. This sequence was found in a female donor with multiple sclerosis, enrolled in a pregnancy study. CDR3 sequence reads: CASSLGQGFDAPLHF. The CDR3 DNA reads as TGTGCCAGCAGCTTGGGACAGGGATTTGATGCACCCCTCCACTTT.